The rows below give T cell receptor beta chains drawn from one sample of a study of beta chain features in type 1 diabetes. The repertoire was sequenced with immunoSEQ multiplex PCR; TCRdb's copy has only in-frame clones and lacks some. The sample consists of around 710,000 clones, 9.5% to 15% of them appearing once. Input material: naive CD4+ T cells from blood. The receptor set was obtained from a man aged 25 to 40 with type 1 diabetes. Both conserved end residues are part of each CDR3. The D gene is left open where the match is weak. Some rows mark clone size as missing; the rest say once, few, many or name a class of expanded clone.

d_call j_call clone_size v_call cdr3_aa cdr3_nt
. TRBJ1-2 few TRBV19 CASSIVGEIYGYTF TGTGCCAGTAGTATAGTTGGAGAGATCTATGGCTACACCTTC
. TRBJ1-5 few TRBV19 CASSKGVSNQPQHF TGTGCCAGTAGTAAGGGGGTGAGCAATCAGCCCCAGCATTTT
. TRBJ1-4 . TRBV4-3 CASSQVLRGLANEKLFF TGCGCCAGCAGCCAAGTCTTGAGGGGTTTAGCTAATGAAAAACTGTTTTTT
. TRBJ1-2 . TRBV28 CASHTSVYGYTF TGTGCCAGTCATACCTCGGTCTATGGCTACACCTTC
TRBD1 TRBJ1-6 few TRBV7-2 CASSPEQGGNNSPLHF TGTGCCAGCAGCCCGGAACAGGGGGGGAATAATTCACCCCTCCACTTT
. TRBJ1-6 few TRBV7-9 CASARGPWNSPLHF TGTGCCAGCGCAAGGGGCCCGTGGAATTCACCCCTCCACTTT
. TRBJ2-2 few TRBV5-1 CASSLAGGRFNTGELFF TGCGCCAGCAGCTTGGCCGGAGGCAGATTTAACACCGGGGAGCTGTTTTTT
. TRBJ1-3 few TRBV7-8 CASSRGSSGNTIYF TGTGCCAGCAGTCGGGGTTCCTCTGGAAACACCATATATTTT
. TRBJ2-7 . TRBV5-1 CASSMRQAAYEQYF TGCGCCAGCAGTATGAGACAGGCGGCCTACGAGCAGTACTTC
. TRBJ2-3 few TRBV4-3 CASSQKGLTDTQYF TGCGCCAGCAGCCAAAAGGGTCTCACAGATACGCAGTATTTT
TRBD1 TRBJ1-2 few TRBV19 CATRQGETYTF TGTGCCACCCGACAGGGAGAGACCTACACCTTC
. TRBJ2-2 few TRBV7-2 CASSLVDREGGELFF TGTGCCAGCAGCTTAGTGGACAGGGAGGGCGGGGAGCTGTTTTTT
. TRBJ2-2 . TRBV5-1 CASSLSFGRTGELFF TGCGCCAGCAGCTTGAGTTTCGGAAGGACCGGGGAGCTGTTTTTT
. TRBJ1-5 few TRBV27 CASSLAGSNQPQHF TGTGCCAGCAGTTTAGCGGGTAGCAATCAGCCCCAGCATTTT
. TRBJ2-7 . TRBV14 CASSQRGEQYF TGTGCCAGCAGCCAACGAGGAGAGCAGTACTTC
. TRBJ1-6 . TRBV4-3 CASSQFGERPVRPLHF TGCGCCAGCAGCCAATTTGGGGAACGACCGGTCCGTCCCCTCCACTTT
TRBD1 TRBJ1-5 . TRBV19 CASRTGEGNQPQHF TGTGCCAGCCGTACAGGGGAGGGCAATCAGCCCCAGCATTTT
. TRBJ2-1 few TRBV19 CASSRVVGEQFGQFF TGTGCCAGTAGTCGGGTGGTGGGGGAGCAATTTGGGCAGTTCTTC
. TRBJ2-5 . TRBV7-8 CASSSATGQETQYF TGTGCCAGCAGCTCAGCGACAGGTCAAGAGACCCAGTACTTC
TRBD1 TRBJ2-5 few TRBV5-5 CASSKGQQQETQYF TGTGCCAGCAGCAAGGGACAGCAACAAGAGACCCAGTACTTC
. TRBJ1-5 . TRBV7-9 CASSLEGQPQHF TGTGCCAGCAGCTTAGAGGGTCAGCCCCAGCATTTT
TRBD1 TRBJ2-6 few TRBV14 CASSQHRGPGANVLTF TGTGCCAGCAGTCAGCACAGGGGACCTGGGGCCAACGTCCTGACTTTC
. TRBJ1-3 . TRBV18 CASSRGSGNTIYF TGTGCCAGCTCTAGGGGATCTGGAAACACCATATATTTT
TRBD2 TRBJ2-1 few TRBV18 CASSPGTSGYNEQFF TGTGCCAGCTCACCGGGGACTAGCGGGTACAATGAGCAGTTCTTC
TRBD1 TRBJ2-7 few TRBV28 CASRRGRDRAYEQYF TGTGCCAGCAGGAGGGGAAGGGACAGGGCCTACGAGCAGTACTTC
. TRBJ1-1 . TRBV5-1 CASSLNPPGDEAFF TGCGCCAGCAGCTTAAATCCCCCTGGGGATGAAGCTTTCTTT
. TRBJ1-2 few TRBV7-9 CASSLQGFLNYGYTF TGTGCCAGCAGCTTACAAGGTTTCCTTAACTATGGCTACACCTTC
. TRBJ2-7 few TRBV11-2 CASSLDSAAYEQYF TGTGCCAGCAGCCTCGACAGCGCAGCCTACGAGCAGTACTTC
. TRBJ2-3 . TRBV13 CASTGLAVDTQYF TGTGCCAGCACAGGGCTAGCAGTAGATACGCAGTATTTT